This T cell receptor beta chain was captured by sequencing in a study of blood T cell repertoires in COVID-19 (dated by TCRdb to about 2020). Describing the broader study: Samples from collaborators originated in the United States, Italy and Spain and spanned both the acute and convalescent phases of COVID-19. The prospective study material was composed of cDNA or gDNA derived from T cells, B-cell-depleted T cells, or PBMCs. Subjects who had been exposed to COVID-19, were actively infected with it, or had recovered from it provided the deeply sampled blood TCRbeta repertoires that made up the dataset. The repertoires were released in a freely available public database meant as a resource for research on the immune response to SARS-CoV-2. The samples were drawn from the first 160 participants of the ongoing ImmuneRACE study and from 950 to 1,500 subjects provided by 6 global collaborators. Nearly every sample came with metadata listing a de-identified subject ID, COVID-19 status, age in years and sex. Where available, HLA class I and class II types were taken from metadata supplied by the sample provider and were not determined by assay-based typing.

This clone has only a few counts. Its antigen remains unidentified. Base-call qualities are not available, and no considerably larger clone is one nucleotide away. TCRbeta CDR3 regions were amplified from genomic DNA using the immunoSEQ Assay, a bias-controlled multiplex PCR. Regarding the original processing steps: Nucleated cell counts per sample were estimated from amplification of reference gene primers within the assay. Sequence reads were collapsed and filtered to measure the absolute abundance of every unique TCRbeta CDR3 rearrangement. For each sample, productive Simpson clonality was calculated as the square root of Simpson's diversity index across productive rearrangements. Not all clones reach the TCRdb copy of this immuneACCESS table, which keeps in-frame sequences only. Checked studies attribute under half of the gap to unresolved V genes and leave the rest unexplained. The V and J calls and clone size are taken from that table; D and trimming were inferred from the DNA. The sample table shows more than 80,000 clones, and roughly 79% are seen once. The biggest ten clones account for roughly 15% of the sample.

Collaborating institutions collected whole blood in K2EDTA tubes following their own protocols. For TCRbeta analysis, collaborators shipped samples as frozen whole blood, isolated PBMCs, or DNA extracted from either of those sample types. Overall results and qualifications from the work: The amount of clinical and demographic metadata varied by source and participant and was provided uncurated.

Sequencing was performed on peripheral blood. The TCR was taken from a human donor in a cohort sampled during active COVID-19.

The CDR3 region has the sequence CASSEWGQGAPNYGYTF. The DNA sequence is TGCGCCAGCAGTGAGTGGGGACAGGGGGCCCCTAACTATGGCTACACCTTC. The chain is made from TRBV10-1 and TRBJ1-2, and 12 bases in between align with TRBD1. Trimming leaves V shorter by 1 base and J shorter by 0 bases, with the junction holding 3 bases beyond the gene matches. Its CDR3 holds 17 amino acids, cysteine through phenylalanine. This entry keeps only the CDR3 DNA: 51 bases, framed from base 1. The germline V gene (reference sequence) sets CDR1 to WNHNN and CDR2 to SYGVQD.